This T cell receptor (beta chain) was recovered during a study of human T cells and chemical hapten exposure. The study's findings and limits: TCRs above 1 in 1000 frequency stayed constant with DPC sensitization.

This clonotype was recorded at least ten times. Its antigen is undetermined. Noted time point: healthy volunteer bleed at 2 weeks. The study extracted total RNA from unfractionated whole blood. Using its own MiXCR run on the RACE reads, TCRdb lists one record per CDR3 protein. The table records around 45,000 distinct CDR3 sequences, approximately 4.8% of them present only once. Sequenced sample: whole blood. The receptor was isolated from a human donor in good health. Some clones in this sample may be carry-over from other donors' samples.

In nucleotides, the CDR3 is TGTGCCAGCAGCTCCGGGACAGGGGTAACAGAGACCCAGTACTTC. It encodes CASSSGTGVTETQYF. The V call is TRBV5-5, the J call TRBJ2-5; 10 positions agree with TRBD1. The ends lost 3 bases at V and 4 bases at J; junction bases unmatched: 6. Germline CDR1 reads SGHKS; CDR2 reads YYEKEE (reference sequence). CDR3 length: 15 residues.